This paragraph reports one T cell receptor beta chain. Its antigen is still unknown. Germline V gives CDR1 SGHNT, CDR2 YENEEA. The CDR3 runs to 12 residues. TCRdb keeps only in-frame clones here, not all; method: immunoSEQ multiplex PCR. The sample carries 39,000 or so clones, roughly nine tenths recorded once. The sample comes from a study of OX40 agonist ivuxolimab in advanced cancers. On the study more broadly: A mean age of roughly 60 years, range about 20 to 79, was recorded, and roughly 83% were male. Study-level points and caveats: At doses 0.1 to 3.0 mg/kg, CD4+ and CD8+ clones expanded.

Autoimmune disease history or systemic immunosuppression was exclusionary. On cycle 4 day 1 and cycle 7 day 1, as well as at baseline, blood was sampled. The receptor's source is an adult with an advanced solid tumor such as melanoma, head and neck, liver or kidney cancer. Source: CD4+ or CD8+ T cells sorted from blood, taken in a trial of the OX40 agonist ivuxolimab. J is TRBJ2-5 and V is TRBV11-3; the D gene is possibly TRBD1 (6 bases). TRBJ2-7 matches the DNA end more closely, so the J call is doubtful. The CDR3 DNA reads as TGTGCCAGCAGCTCAGGGGACTACGAGCAGTACTTC. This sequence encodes CASSSGDYEQYF.